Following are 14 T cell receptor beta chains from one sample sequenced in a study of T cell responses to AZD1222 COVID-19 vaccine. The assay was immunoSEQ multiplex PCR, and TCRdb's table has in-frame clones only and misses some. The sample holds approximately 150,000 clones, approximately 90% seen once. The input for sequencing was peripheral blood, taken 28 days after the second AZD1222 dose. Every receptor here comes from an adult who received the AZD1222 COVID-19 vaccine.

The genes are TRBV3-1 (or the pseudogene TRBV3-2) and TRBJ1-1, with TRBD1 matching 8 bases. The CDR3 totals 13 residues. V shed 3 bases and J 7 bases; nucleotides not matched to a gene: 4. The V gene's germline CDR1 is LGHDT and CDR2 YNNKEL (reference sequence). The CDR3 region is CASSHFDRGEAFF. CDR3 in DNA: TGTGCCAGCAGCCACTTCGACAGGGGTGAAGCTTTCTTT.

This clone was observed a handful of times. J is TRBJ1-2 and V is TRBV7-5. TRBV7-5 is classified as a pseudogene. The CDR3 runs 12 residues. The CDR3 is CARSSPLHGYTF. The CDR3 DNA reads TGTGCCAGAAGCTCCCCCCTACACGGCTACACCTTC.

CDR3 sequence reads: CASSKLGGQGTIQETQYF. The CDR3 bases are TGTGCCAGCTCCAAACTCGGGGGACAGGGAACAATCCAAGAGACCCAGTACTTC. The genes are TRBV7-9 and TRBJ2-5; 9 bases line up with TRBD1. CDR3 length: 18 residues. Germline V gives CDR1 SEHNR, CDR2 FQNEAQ (reference sequence). J was trimmed by 1 base and V by 8 bases; bases with no gene match: 17. Using reference TRBV7-9 and TRBJ2-5 for the parts outside the CDR3, the full variable domain is DTGVSQNPRHKITKRGQNVTFRCDPISEHNRLYWYRQTLGQGPEFLTYFQNEAQLEKSRLLSDRFSAERPKGSFSTLEIQRTEQGDSAMYLCASSKLGGQGTIQETQYFGPGTRLLVL.

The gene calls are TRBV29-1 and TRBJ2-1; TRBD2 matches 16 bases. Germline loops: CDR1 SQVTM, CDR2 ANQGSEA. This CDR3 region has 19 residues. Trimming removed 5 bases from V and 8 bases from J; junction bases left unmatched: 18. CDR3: CSVTPLVPGTSGRAYEQFF. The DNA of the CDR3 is TGCAGCGTTACCCCCTTAGTACCCGGGACTAGCGGGAGGGCTTATGAGCAGTTCTTC.

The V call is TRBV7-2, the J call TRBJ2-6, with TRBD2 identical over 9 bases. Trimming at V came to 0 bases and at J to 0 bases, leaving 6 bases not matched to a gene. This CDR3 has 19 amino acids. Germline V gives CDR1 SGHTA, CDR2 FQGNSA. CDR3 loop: CASSLALTSGHSGANVLTF. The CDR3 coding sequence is TGTGCCAGCAGCTTAGCCCTGACTAGCGGACACTCTGGGGCCAACGTCCTGACTTTC.

CDR3 sequence (DNA): TGTGCCAGCAGTTCCGAAAAGGAGCAGTACTTC. Translating it yields CASSSEKEQYF. The chain links TRBV6-6 to TRBJ2-7; D gene ambiguous. The V end lost 4 bases, the J end lost 7 bases, and 8 bases lay between the germline ends. Germline values: CDR1 MNHNY, CDR2 SVGAGI (reference sequence). The CDR3 length is 11 residues.

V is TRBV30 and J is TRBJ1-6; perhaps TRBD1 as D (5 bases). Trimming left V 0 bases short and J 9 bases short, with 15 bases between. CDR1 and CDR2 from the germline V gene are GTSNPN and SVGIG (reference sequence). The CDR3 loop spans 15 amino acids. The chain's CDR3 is CAWSVQGLLGSPLHF. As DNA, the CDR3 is TGTGCCTGGAGTGTGCAGGGATTGCTTGGTTCACCCCTCCACTTT.

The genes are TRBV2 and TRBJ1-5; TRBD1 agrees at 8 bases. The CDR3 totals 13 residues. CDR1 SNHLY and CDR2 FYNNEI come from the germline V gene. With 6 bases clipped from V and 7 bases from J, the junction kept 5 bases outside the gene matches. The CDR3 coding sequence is TGTGCCAGCAGGGACAGGGAGCAGCAGCCCCAGCATTTT. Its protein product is CASRDREQQPQHF. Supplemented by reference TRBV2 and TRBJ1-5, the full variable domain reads EPEVTQTPSHQVTQMGQEVILRCVPISNHLYFYWYRQILGQKVEFLVSFYNNEISEKSEIFDDQFSVERPDGSNFTLKIRSTKLEDSAMYFCASRDREQQPQHFGDGTRLSIL.

CDR3 bases: TGTGCCAGCAGCCGAAGGACAGGGCACAATGAGCAGTTCTTC. Residues: CASSRRTGHNEQFF. This sequence joins TRBV11-3 and TRBJ2-1; 8 bases map to TRBD1. The V gene's germline CDR1 is SGHNT and CDR2 YENEEA. The junction had 5 bases not matched to a gene; V was cut back by 5 bases and J by 5 bases. This CDR3 has 14 residues.

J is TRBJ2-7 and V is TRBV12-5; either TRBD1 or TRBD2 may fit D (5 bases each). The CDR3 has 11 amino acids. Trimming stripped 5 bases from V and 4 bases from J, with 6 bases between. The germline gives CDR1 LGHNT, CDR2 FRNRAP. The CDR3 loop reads CASGEGYEQYF. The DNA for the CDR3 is TGTGCTAGTGGTGAGGGGTACGAGCAGTACTTC.

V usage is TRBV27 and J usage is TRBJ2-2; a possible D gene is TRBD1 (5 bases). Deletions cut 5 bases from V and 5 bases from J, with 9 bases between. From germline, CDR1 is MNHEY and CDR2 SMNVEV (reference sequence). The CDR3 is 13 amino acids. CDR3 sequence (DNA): TGTGCCAGCAGTAGCAGGGTTACCGGGGAGCTGTTTTTT. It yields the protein CASSSRVTGELFF.

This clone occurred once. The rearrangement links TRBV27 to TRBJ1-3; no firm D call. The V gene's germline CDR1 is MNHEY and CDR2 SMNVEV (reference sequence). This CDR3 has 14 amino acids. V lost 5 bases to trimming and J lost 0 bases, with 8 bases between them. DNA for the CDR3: TGTGCCAGCAGTGCGACCGTCTCTGGAAACACCATATATTTT. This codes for CASSATVSGNTIYF.

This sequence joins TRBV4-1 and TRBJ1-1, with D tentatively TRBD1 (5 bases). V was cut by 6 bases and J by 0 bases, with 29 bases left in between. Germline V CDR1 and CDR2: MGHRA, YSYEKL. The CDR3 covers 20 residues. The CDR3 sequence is CASRPRGGQGISSMNTEAFF. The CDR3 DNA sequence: TGCGCCAGCAGACCAAGAGGAGGTCAGGGAATATCCTCGATGAACACTGAAGCTTTCTTT.

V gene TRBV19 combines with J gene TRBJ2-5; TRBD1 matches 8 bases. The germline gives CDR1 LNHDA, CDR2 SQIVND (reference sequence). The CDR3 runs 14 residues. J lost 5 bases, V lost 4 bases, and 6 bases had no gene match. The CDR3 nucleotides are TGTGCCAGTAGTAGGGGACAGGCGAAGGAGACCCAGTACTTC. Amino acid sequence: CASSRGQAKETQYF.